A selection of T cell receptor beta chains follows, all from one sample in a study of OX40 agonist ivuxolimab in advanced cancers. Here immunoSEQ multiplex PCR was the method, and the copy in TCRdb shows in-frame clones only, minus some. Of more than 35,000 clones listed, around 73% are singletons. The source material was CD4+ or CD8+ T cells sorted from blood, sampled in a trial of the OX40 agonist ivuxolimab. The receptor source for this set is an adult with an advanced solid tumor such as melanoma, head and neck, liver or kidney cancer. Each CDR3 is given with its conserved first and last residue. A D gene is named only where the DNA matches it firmly. Not all rows give a size; the values are once, few, many and, for expanded clones, a class.

abundance: once; v_gene: TRBV7-8; j_gene: TRBJ2-5; d_gene: .; len: 14; CDR3aa: CASSLEVNQETQYF; CDR3nt: TGTGCCAGCAGCTTAGAAGTAAACCAAGAGACCCAGTACTTC
abundance: .; v_gene: TRBV30; j_gene: TRBJ2-3; d_gene: .; len: 15; CDR3aa: CAWTPGQVSTDTQYF; CDR3nt: TGTGCCTGGACTCCAGGCCAGGTTAGCACAGATACGCAGTATTTT
abundance: once; v_gene: TRBV15; j_gene: TRBJ2-7; d_gene: TRBD2; len: 15; CDR3aa: CATSPTGTSSYEQYF; CDR3nt: TGTGCCACCAGCCCAACCGGGACTAGCTCCTACGAGCAGTACTTC
abundance: .; v_gene: TRBV7-9; j_gene: TRBJ1-1; d_gene: TRBD1; len: 16; CDR3aa: CASSSRDRPSNTEAFF; CDR3nt: TGTGCCAGCAGCTCCAGGGACAGGCCTTCTAACACTGAAGCTTTCTTT
abundance: few; v_gene: TRBV6-1; j_gene: TRBJ2-5; d_gene: TRBD1; len: 14; CDR3aa: CACSWTGSQETQYF; CDR3nt: TGTGCCTGCTCTTGGACAGGATCGCAAGAGACCCAGTACTTC
abundance: .; v_gene: TRBV5-6; j_gene: TRBJ2-7; d_gene: TRBD1; len: 14; CDR3aa: CASSLPGQSYEQYF; CDR3nt: TGTGCCAGCAGCTTGCCGGGACAGAGCTACGAGCAGTACTTC
abundance: .; v_gene: TRBV15; j_gene: TRBJ1-4; d_gene: .; len: 16; CDR3aa: CATSRDRDRNEGKLFF; CDR3nt: TGTGCCACCAGCAGAGATCGTGACAGGAATGAAGGAAAACTGTTTTTT
abundance: .; v_gene: TRBV27; j_gene: TRBJ1-2; d_gene: .; len: 15; CDR3aa: CASIADQKRNYGYTF; CDR3nt: TGTGCCAGCATCGCAGATCAGAAAAGGAACTATGGCTACACCTTC
abundance: .; v_gene: TRBV7-9; j_gene: TRBJ2-3; d_gene: TRBD1; len: 14; CDR3aa: CASSGQGARDTQYF; CDR3nt: TGTGCCAGCAGCGGACAGGGGGCGCGAGATACGCAGTATTTT
abundance: .; v_gene: TRBV7-8; j_gene: TRBJ2-7; d_gene: .; len: 11; CDR3aa: CASSPLVEQYF; CDR3nt: TGTGCCAGCAGCCCATTAGTCGAGCAGTACTTC
abundance: .; v_gene: TRBV6-6; j_gene: TRBJ1-2; d_gene: .; len: 15; CDR3aa: CASSYSMTLAYGYTF; CDR3nt: TGTGCCAGCAGTTACTCGATGACTCTGGCGTATGGCTACACCTTC
abundance: .; v_gene: TRBV7-8; j_gene: TRBJ2-3; d_gene: TRBD2; len: 15; CDR3aa: CASRSSGLVTDTQYF; CDR3nt: TGTGCCAGCAGATCATCGGGACTAGTGACAGATACGCAGTATTTT
abundance: .; v_gene: TRBV2; j_gene: TRBJ1-2; d_gene: TRBD1; len: 15; CDR3aa: CASRVDRGGNYGYTF; CDR3nt: TGTGCCAGCAGGGTGGACAGGGGAGGAAACTATGGCTACACCTTC
abundance: once; v_gene: TRBV29-1; j_gene: TRBJ2-1; d_gene: .; len: 13; CDR3aa: CSVEFVLPNEQFF; CDR3nt: TGCAGCGTTGAATTTGTACTACCAAATGAGCAGTTCTTC
abundance: .; v_gene: TRBV9; j_gene: TRBJ2-3; d_gene: .; len: 14; CDR3aa: CASSVERNTDTQYF; CDR3nt: TGTGCCAGCAGCGTAGAAAGGAACACAGATACGCAGTATTTT
abundance: once; v_gene: TRBV7-9; j_gene: TRBJ1-1; d_gene: .; len: 15; CDR3aa: CASSPPQGVTTEAFF; CDR3nt: TGTGCCAGCAGCCCCCCACAGGGAGTAACGACTGAAGCTTTCTTT
abundance: .; v_gene: TRBV29-1; j_gene: TRBJ2-1; d_gene: .; len: 15; CDR3aa: CSVEGPDGTYNEQFF; CDR3nt: TGCAGCGTTGAAGGACCGGACGGCACCTACAATGAGCAGTTCTTC
abundance: .; v_gene: TRBV6-5; j_gene: TRBJ1-1; d_gene: TRBD1; len: 14; CDR3aa: CASSYGRGGTEAFF; CDR3nt: TGTGCCAGCAGTTACGGCAGGGGGGGAACTGAAGCTTTCTTT
abundance: .; v_gene: TRBV5-1; j_gene: TRBJ1-2; d_gene: TRBD1; len: 14; CDR3aa: CASSSGQGALGYTF; CDR3nt: TGCGCCAGCAGCTCGGGACAGGGGGCTCTCGGCTACACCTTC
abundance: once; v_gene: TRBV5-6; j_gene: TRBJ2-2; d_gene: .; len: 14; CDR3aa: CASSLAENTGELFF; CDR3nt: TGTGCCAGCAGCTTGGCGGAGAACACCGGGGAGCTGTTTTTT
abundance: .; v_gene: TRBV19; j_gene: TRBJ1-2; d_gene: .; len: 14; CDR3aa: CATTLGSTNYGYTF; CDR3nt: TGTGCCACCACCCTGGGCAGCACTAACTATGGCTACACCTTC
abundance: once; v_gene: TRBV18; j_gene: TRBJ2-3; d_gene: TRBD2; len: 17; CDR3aa: CASSPLLAGANTDTQYF; CDR3nt: TGTGCCAGCTCACCGCTCCTAGCGGGGGCGAACACAGATACGCAGTATTTT
abundance: .; v_gene: TRBV5-4; j_gene: TRBJ1-5; d_gene: .; len: 17; CDR3aa: CASSYGGRAGSNQPQHF; CDR3nt: TGTGCCAGCAGCTACGGGGGGAGGGCAGGGAGCAATCAGCCCCAGCATTTT
abundance: .; v_gene: TRBV4-1; j_gene: TRBJ2-7; d_gene: .; len: 15; CDR3aa: CASSQGRGRSYEQYF; CDR3nt: TGCGCCAGCAGCCAAGGCAGGGGTCGCTCCTACGAGCAGTACTTC